This T cell receptor (beta chain) appears in the sequencing data of a study of patients with pleural tuberculosis. Trimming removed 0 bases from V and 7 bases from J, with 15 bases in between. Germline CDR1 reads SQVTM; CDR2 reads ANQGSEA. The CDR3 extends over 14 amino acids. This clonotype has a handful of counts. One entry per CDR3 protein, called by TCRdb with MiXCR from the reads. Seen here are around 50,000 distinct CDR3 sequences, 5.5% to 8% observed once, and the top ten hold roughly 17%. V is TRBV29-1 and J is TRBJ1-2; D unresolved. The sequence was obtained from a human donor with pleural tuberculosis. The CDR3 region has the DNA TGCAGCGTTGAAGATCTTCGGTGGAGCGCTGGCTACACCTTC. Protein product: CSVEDLRWSAGYTF.